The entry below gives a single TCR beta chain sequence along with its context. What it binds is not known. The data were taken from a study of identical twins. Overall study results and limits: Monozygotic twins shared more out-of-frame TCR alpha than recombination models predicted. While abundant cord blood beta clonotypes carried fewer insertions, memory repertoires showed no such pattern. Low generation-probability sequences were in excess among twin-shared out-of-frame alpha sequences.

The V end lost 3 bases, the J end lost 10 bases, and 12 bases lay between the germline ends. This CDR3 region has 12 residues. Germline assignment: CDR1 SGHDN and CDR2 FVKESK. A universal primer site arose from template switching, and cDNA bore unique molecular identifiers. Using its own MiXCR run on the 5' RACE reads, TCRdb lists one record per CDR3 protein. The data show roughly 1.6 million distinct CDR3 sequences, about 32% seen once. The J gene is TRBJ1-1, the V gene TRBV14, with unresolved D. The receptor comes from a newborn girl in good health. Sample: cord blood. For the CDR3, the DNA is TGTGCCAGCAGCCAGGTATCCCACCGAGCTTTCTTT. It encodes CASSQVSHRAFF.